This TCR beta chain was sequenced in a study of circulating and synovial CD4+ cells in juvenile arthritis. A note on this clone: Its antigen is undetermined.

Findings of the study overall: Bulk blood CD4 samples held at least an order of magnitude more or fewer genomes than CPL. Circulating pathogenic-like and bulk T cells looked alike by Vbeta family usage. These repertoires were less diverse than bulk blood CD4 repertoires. Compared with bulk blood, circulating pathogenic-like lymphocytes shared substantially more CDR3 sequences with synovial T cells.

The method was immunoSEQ multiplex PCR; TCRdb's version includes in-frame clones alone and lacks a portion of them. The sample contains about 30,000 clones, about 94% of which appear only once. Trimming took 2 bases from V and 2 from J, leaving 10 bases between them. There are 15 residues in the CDR3. Looked up from germline, CDR1 is SGHRS and CDR2 is YFSETQ. The TCR originated in a human donor with juvenile idiopathic arthritis. The V gene is TRBV5-1, the J gene TRBJ2-2; weak D call: TRBD2 (5 bases). The sequencing sample was made of CD4+ T cells from blood. CDR3 residues: CASSFGLVNTGELFF. The CDR3 nucleotides are TGCGCCAGCAGCTTCGGACTCGTTAACACCGGGGAGCTGTTTTTT.